This T cell receptor beta chain is from a study of cytomegalovirus exposure and HLA in healthy donors. Study context: Researchers found that 81% of around 400 genotyped donors fell within the Caucasian-associated ancestry cluster.

This clone occurred once. PCR was performed using 60 Vbeta and 13 Jbeta primers. TCRdb keeps only in-frame clones here, not all; method: immunoSEQ multiplex PCR. The sample records roughly 180,000 clones, around 76% being singletons. This sequence originates from a man aged 40-55 years in good health and CMV-seronegative. The sequenced material came from PBMCs.

CDR3 DNA sequence: TGTGCCAGCAGCTATGATCCCACGGGGGGCCTCTCCATATATTTT. The encoded protein is CASSYDPTGGLSIYF. The chain recombines TRBV7-2 with TRBJ1-3; D perhaps matches TRBD1 (6 bases). The germline V gene encodes CDR1 SGHTA and CDR2 FQGNSA. This CDR3 region has 15 residues. V gave up 4 bases and J gave up 11 bases, with 21 bases separating them.